This entry describes one T cell receptor (beta chain). As originally analysed: Reference gene primers were amplified, and this amplification served to estimate nucleated cell counts. Libraries were prepared by immunoSEQ multiplex PCR; TCRdb keeps only in-frame clonotypes and omits some of them. That table is the source of V, J and clone size, and D and trimming were worked out from the DNA. The sample has more than 200,000 clones; roughly 90% are singletons. The sample belongs to a study of blood T cell repertoires in COVID-19. Overall study context: COVID-19 samples from acute and convalescent phases originated in the United States, Italy and Spain. Sample material is recorded as cDNA or gDNA derived from T cells, B-cell-depleted T cells, or PBMCs.

This receptor was identified in a man aged 30-40 years with active or convalescent COVID-19. The sample consisted of peripheral blood.

The CDR3 loop reads CASSLGGGPYEQYF. The CDR3 DNA reads as TGTGCCAGCAGCTTGGGGGGGGGTCCCTACGAGCAGTACTTC. The chain combines TRBV5-8 with TRBJ2-7, with 7 nucleotides matching TRBD2. The V gene end was trimmed by 0 bases and the J gene end by 2 bases; junction bases not matched to a gene: 2. The CDR3 has 14 amino acids. CDR1 SGHTS and CDR2 YDEGEE come from the germline V gene. Together with reference TRBV5-8 and TRBJ2-7, the CDR3 gives the full variable domain: EAGVTQSPTHLIKTRGQQATLRCSPISGHTSVYWYQQALGLGLQFLLWYDEGEERNRGNFPPRFSGRQFPNYSSELNVNALELEDSALYLCASSLGGGPYEQYFGPGTRLTVT.